Given below is one TCR beta chain in context. The data originate from a study of blood T cell repertoires in COVID-19. The data were produced by immunoSEQ multiplex PCR, yet TCRdb's version contains in-frame clones alone and is incomplete. The data hold 85,000 to 100,000 clones, with 87% observed a single time. Germline loops: CDR1 LGHNA, CDR2 YSLEER. The V and J ends lost 1 base and 7 bases, in that order; junction bases with no gene match: 7. The CDR3 is 16 residues long. The rearrangement joins TRBV4-3 to TRBJ1-2; 12 bases are a match to TRBD1. This sequence was found in a woman in her fifties or sixties with COVID-19, enrolled during active disease. The sample comprised peripheral blood. The CDR3 sequence is CASSQAGGTGGRGYTF. The CDR3 nucleotides are TGCGCCAGCAGCCAAGCTGGGGGGACAGGGGGCCGTGGCTACACCTTC.